This T cell receptor beta chain was obtained from a study of early T cells in non-severe SARS-CoV-2 infection (dated by TCRdb to the early 2020s). Study-wide context: Because TCR sequencing was done on bulk RNA from unsorted whole blood, the alpha and beta chains could not be paired.

Summary of the overall study and its limitations: VDJdb matching was skewed toward anti-spike CD8 responses and likely underestimated virus-specific expansions by missing private and CD4 specificities.

This clonotype is judged medium-sized (0.01 to 0.1%). The antigen it recognizes is unknown. It has no much larger one-base neighbor in the sample; base qualities were not kept. CDR1 and CDR2 (MNHEY, SVGEGT) derive from the germline V gene. The CDR3 holds 19 amino acids from the cysteine to the phenylalanine. Only the CDR3 region is kept as DNA, spanning 57 bases read in frame from base 1. V and J are truncated by 6 bases and 6 bases respectively, leaving an intervening sequence of 29 bases. A case-control design nested within a healthcare worker cohort in London, UK, was used, with weekly nasopharyngeal swab PCR tests and blood sampling performed. Healthcare workers were enrolled in the week of the UK lockdown, from 23 to 31 March 2020, and were followed every week for up to roughly 16 weeks. Receptor amplification or capture employed 5' RACE. Sequencing instrument: NextSeq 500. The TCR library protocol attached unique molecular identifiers to individual cDNA molecules to correct for sequencing error and PCR bias. Both TCR alpha and beta chains were sequenced, and tight co-correlation was observed between alpha and beta sequence abundances in each sample. As for how the authors treated the data: Decombinator V4 was used to annotate the V gene, J gene and CDR3 of the TCR sequences. Expanded TCRs were defined as changing significantly between any two time points under a Poisson model with p below 0.0001. Abundances of TCRs were expressed as counts per million after normalisation to the total number of TCRs sequenced in each sample. TRAV1-2 paired with TRAJ12, TRAJ20 or TRAJ33 defined MAIT TCRs, while TRAV10 paired with TRAJ18 defined iNKT TCRs. VDJdb, accessed 1 November 2021, was searched for CMV, EBV and SARS-CoV-2 annotated TCRs, with TCRs annotated for multiple antigens excluded. TCRdb ran its own pipeline on the public reads, namely fastp trimming at Q25 and MiXCR clone calling, and kept in-frame beta chains. When rows share a CDR3 protein, they turn into one entry using the most common DNA and genes. The authors' filters were not applied to this entry. This sample gives some 21,000 distinct CDR3 sequences in total; 4.2% of them show up just once. Clones ranked in the top ten supply 5.5% to 8.5% of the sample.

The TCR comes from an adult who was a healthcare worker with PCR-confirmed SARS-CoV-2 infection or an uninfected control (not recorded which). The sample comprised whole blood. Recombination joined TRBV6-2 or TRBV6-3 with TRBJ2-2; D gene: possibly TRBD1, on 5 matching bases. Read as DNA, the sequence is TGTGCCAGCAGCTTTTCCTCGAGTATTGGGGCGCAGTCCGCCGGGGAGCTGTTTTTT. It encodes CASSFSSSIGAQSAGELFF.